This T cell receptor beta chain is from a study of cytomegalovirus exposure and HLA in healthy donors. A word on this clone: Its antigen is not identified. This is likely a read error, given that the CDR3 carries no conserved phenylalanine or tryptophan at its end.

From germline, CDR1 is MNHEY and CDR2 SMNVEV (reference sequence). CDR3 length equals 14 residues. Primers included in the PCR were 60 Vbeta and 13 Jbeta primers. Libraries were prepared by immunoSEQ multiplex PCR; TCRdb keeps only in-frame clonotypes and omits some of them. This sample has roughly 100,000 clones; roughly 13% occur once, and the top ten carry approximately 15%. Study conclusions and caveats: TCR beta V- and J-gene trimming, according to a later analysis, was linked to a missense DCLRE1C variant.

The sequence was obtained from a middle-aged man in good health and CMV-seropositive. The chain is built from TRBV27 and TRBJ1-2; no firm D call. Sequenced input: PBMCs. The chain's CDR3 is CASSSTPGTYGYTV. CDR3 bases: TGTGCCAGCAGCTCTACGCCGGGAACCTATGGGTACACCGTC.